These T cell receptor beta chains were read from a single sample in a study of blood T cells in healthy people across ages. TCRdb reprocessed the 5' RACE reads via MiXCR and lists one record per CDR3 protein. The sample includes about 1.1 million distinct CDR3 sequences, roughly two fifths of them seen just once. Sequences were obtained from blood. All receptors come from a man aged 18 to 29 in good health. CDR3s include the opening cysteine and the closing phenylalanine or tryptophan. The order of the fields is V gene, J gene, clone size, D gene, CDR3 protein, CDR3 DNA. D genes are given only for firm matches. Clone size is shown for a subset of rows, as once, few, many or a class of expanded clone.

v_gene: TRBV7-2
j_gene: TRBJ2-1
abundance: few
d_gene: .
CDR3aa: CASSFRDTYNEQFF
CDR3nt: TGTGCCAGCAGCTTCCGGGACACGTACAATGAGCAGTTCTTC

v_gene: TRBV9
j_gene: TRBJ1-4
abundance: .
d_gene: TRBD1
CDR3aa: CASSLTDRANEKLFF
CDR3nt: TGTGCCAGCAGCCTAACGGACAGGGCTAATGAAAAACTGTTTTTT

v_gene: TRBV7-2
j_gene: TRBJ2-3
abundance: .
d_gene: .
CDR3aa: CASSYLDYPDTQYF
CDR3nt: TGTGCCAGCAGCTACCTGGATTACCCAGATACGCAGTATTTT

v_gene: TRBV4-1
j_gene: TRBJ2-3
abundance: many
d_gene: .
CDR3aa: CASSQQARDSGTDTQYF
CDR3nt: TGCGCCAGCAGCCAACAGGCTCGGGACTCAGGCACAGATACGCAGTATTTT

v_gene: TRBV2
j_gene: TRBJ2-7
abundance: .
d_gene: .
CDR3aa: CASSVLITGPVAHEQYF
CDR3nt: TGTGCCAGCAGTGTCCTTATAACGGGGCCCGTTGCGCACGAGCAGTACTTC

v_gene: TRBV7-9
j_gene: TRBJ1-2
abundance: .
d_gene: .
CDR3aa: CASSRDGHTF
CDR3nt: TGTGCCAGCAGTCGTGATGGCCACACCTTC

v_gene: TRBV12-3/TRBV12-4
j_gene: TRBJ1-4
abundance: .
d_gene: .
CDR3aa: CASSLHGGNEKLFF
CDR3nt: TGTGCCAGCAGTTTACATGGCGGGAATGAAAAACTGTTTTTT

v_gene: TRBV15
j_gene: TRBJ2-2
abundance: few
d_gene: .
CDR3aa: CAASPEGFSGELFF
CDR3nt: TGTGCCGCCTCGCCTGAGGGTTTTAGCGGGGAGCTGTTTTTT

v_gene: TRBV10-3
j_gene: TRBJ1-5
abundance: .
d_gene: .
CDR3aa: CAISERDGRQHF
CDR3nt: TGTGCCATCAGTGAAAGGGACGGACGCCAGCATTTT

v_gene: TRBV7-6
j_gene: TRBJ1-1
abundance: .
d_gene: .
CDR3aa: CASSLAFRGRMNTEAFF
CDR3nt: TGTGCCAGCAGCTTAGCGTTTAGAGGGAGGATGAACACTGAAGCTTTCTTT

v_gene: TRBV6-6
j_gene: TRBJ1-2
abundance: few
d_gene: .
CDR3aa: CASSYSIGTAYGYTF
CDR3nt: TGTGCCAGCAGTTACTCCATCGGGACGGCCTATGGCTACACCTTC

v_gene: TRBV12-3/TRBV12-4
j_gene: TRBJ2-1
abundance: .
d_gene: .
CDR3aa: CASSLEASNEQFF
CDR3nt: TGTGCCAGCAGTTTAGAAGCATCCAATGAGCAGTTCTTC

v_gene: TRBV27
j_gene: TRBJ1-1
abundance: once
d_gene: .
CDR3aa: CASSLWGTRGDTEAFF
CDR3nt: TGTGCCAGCAGTTTATGGGGGACGCGGGGTGACACTGAAGCTTTCTTT

v_gene: TRBV11-2
j_gene: TRBJ2-1
abundance: many
d_gene: .
CDR3aa: CASSQEVGEVEQFF
CDR3nt: TGTGCCAGCAGCCAAGAGGTGGGAGAGGTTGAGCAGTTCTTC

v_gene: TRBV27
j_gene: TRBJ2-3
abundance: few
d_gene: TRBD1
CDR3aa: CASSFPGTGGTKGTDTQYF
CDR3nt: TGTGCCAGCAGTTTTCCCGGGACAGGGGGCACTAAAGGCACAGATACGCAGTATTTT

v_gene: TRBV20-1
j_gene: TRBJ1-2
abundance: few
d_gene: TRBD1
CDR3aa: CSARVFLVRGIYGYTF
CDR3nt: TGCAGTGCTAGAGTTTTTTTAGTCAGGGGGATCTATGGCTACACCTTC